These 25 T cell receptor beta chains came from one sample sequenced in a study of regulatory T cells in long-lasting Graves disease (dated by TCRdb to the early 2020s). In light of the paper, this sample's time point label describes: persistent/refractory GD, antithyroid drugs over 5 years with positive TRAb. For both TCR sequencing and RNA sequencing, RNA was extracted from PBMCs using TRIzol. The library relied on multiplex PCR. The sequencer was an Illumina HiSeq 4000. iRepertoire HTBI primers and Arm-PCR amplification of CDR3 regions were used to construct TCR beta libraries. The public reads were run again by TCRdb, first through fastp at Q25 and then through MiXCR, and only productive beta chains were kept. When rows share a CDR3 protein, they turn into one entry using the most common DNA and genes. The sample records fewer than 400,000 distinct CDR3 sequences, less than 25% of which are singletons. The ten largest clones take up under 25% of the sample.

This specimen consisted of peripheral blood mononuclear cells (PBMCs), obtained when the disease was refractory, from a patient treated with antithyroid drugs. The source of these receptors is a female donor with Graves disease.

This clonotype was seen at least ten times. The chain combines TRBV12-3 or TRBV12-4 with TRBJ2-2, with D unclear. Deletions cut 7 bases from V and 6 bases from J, with 9 bases between. The CDR3 has 12 amino acids. DNA for the CDR3: TGTGCCAGCACCCAATCCCCCGGGGAGCTGTTTTTT. As protein: CASTQSPGELFF.

This clonotype was counted a few times. The V and J genes are TRBV7-2 and TRBJ2-2, with 8 bases identical to TRBD1. After removal of 1 base from V and 1 base from J, the junction contained 11 bases not matched to a gene. The CDR3 is 19 amino acids. Per the germline V gene, CDR1 is SGHTA and CDR2 is FQGNSA. The CDR3 DNA sequence: TGTGCCAGCAGCTTAGTCCGAGCCCGCGGGACAGGGAACACCGGGGAGCTGTTTTTT. Amino acid sequence: CASSLVRARGTGNTGELFF.

V usage is TRBV6-2 or TRBV6-3 and J usage is TRBJ2-1; D call uncertain. Germline CDR1 and CDR2: MNHEY and SVGEGT. V was shortened by 7 bases and J by 8 bases, with 15 bases between the two germline ends. CDR3 length equals 13 residues. CDR3 sequence: CASNQDPIDEQFF. The CDR3, as DNA: TGTGCCAGCAATCAGGACCCCATCGATGAGCAGTTCTTC.

The chain combines TRBV29-1 with TRBJ2-2; 10 nucleotides line up with TRBD1. In germline, CDR1 is SQVTM, CDR2 ANQGSEA. The V gene end was trimmed by 3 bases and the J gene end by 5 bases; junction bases not matched to a gene: 12. This CDR3 has 17 residues. This CDR3 is CSVDVNRQGARTGELFF. CDR3 nucleotides: TGCAGCGTTGATGTAAACCGACAGGGGGCGCGAACCGGGGAGCTGTTTTTT.

This clonotype has a count of ten or more. This chain joins TRBV28 and TRBJ1-4; D call uncertain. The CDR3 extends over 14 amino acids. CDR1 is MDHEN and CDR2 is SYDVKM in the germline V gene. V was trimmed by 4 bases and J by 5 bases, leaving 11 bases between them. The CDR3 here is CASSSPSVNEKLFF. The CDR3 bases are TGTGCCAGCAGTTCCCCGTCGGTAAATGAAAAACTGTTTTTT.

The gene calls are TRBV29-1 and TRBJ1-2, with 10 bases identical to TRBD1. V lost 2 bases and J lost 3; bases outside the gene matches: 6. In germline, CDR1 is SQVTM, CDR2 ANQGSEA. The CDR3 consists of 15 residues. The CDR3 DNA reads as TGCAGCGTTGAAATGCGGGGACAGGGGTACTATGGCTACACCTTC. Protein: CSVEMRGQGYYGYTF.

The gene calls are TRBV30 and TRBJ2-6; D not resolved. Germline-derived CDR1 and CDR2 are GTSNPN and SVGIG (reference sequence). V dropped 1 base and J dropped 0 bases, with 10 bases sitting between them. The CDR3 is 16 residues long. CDR3 amino acids: CAWSGMENSGANVLTF. As DNA, the CDR3 is TGTGCCTGGAGTGGGATGGAGAACTCTGGGGCCAACGTCCTGACTTTC. Combining the CDR3 with reference TRBV30 and TRBJ2-6 gives the whole variable domain SQTIHQWPATLVQPVGSPLSLECTVEGTSNPNLYWYRQAAGRGLQLLFYSVGIGQISSEVPQNLSASRPQDRQFILSSKKLLLSDSGFYLCAWSGMENSGANVLTFGAGSRLTVL.

V usage is TRBV30 and J usage is TRBJ1-1, with unresolved D. Germline V gene sequence: CDR1 GTSNPN, CDR2 SVGIG (reference sequence). CDR3 length equals 13 residues. Trimming took off 5 bases at V and 0 bases at J, with 10 bases between the two ends. The CDR3 loop reads CAWARSVNTEAFF. The CDR3 nucleotides are TGTGCCTGGGCTAGATCCGTGAACACTGAAGCTTTCTTT.

This chain joins TRBV7-2 and TRBJ2-2; D call uncertain. This CDR3 has 16 amino acids. Trimming shortened V by 0 bases and J by 2 bases, and 10 bases separated the two germline ends. Germline CDR1 is SGHTA and CDR2 is FQGNSA. CDR3 region: CASSLAPGVNTGELFF. CDR3 nucleotide sequence: TGTGCCAGCAGCTTAGCCCCTGGGGTCAACACCGGGGAGCTGTTTTTT.

CDR3 DNA: TGTGCCAGCACCCCCCGGGGGTCGTACTACAATGAGCAGTTCTTC. Protein: CASTPRGSYYNEQFF. V gene TRBV2 combines with J gene TRBJ2-1, with a weak D call TRBD2 (6 bases). V was trimmed by 7 bases and J by 3 bases, leaving 16 bases between them. The CDR3 length is 15 residues. The germline V gene has CDR1 SNHLY and CDR2 FYNNEI.

The V call is TRBV7-9, the J call TRBJ1-2; no firm D call. The length of the CDR3 is 13 residues. Trimming took 1 base from V and 6 from J, leaving 9 bases between them. The germline CDR1 and CDR2 sequences are SEHNR and FQNEAQ (reference sequence). The CDR3 DNA follows: TGTGCCAGCAGCTTAGGGGCCCACAATGGCTACACCTTC. Encoded protein: CASSLGAHNGYTF.

This clonotype was picked up many times. The rearrangement joins TRBV28 to TRBJ2-2; D is possibly TRBD1 or TRBD2 (6 bases each). The germline gives CDR1 MDHEN, CDR2 SYDVKM. The CDR3 sequence is 14 residues long. The ends were cut back, 7 bases at V and 4 bases at J, with 13 bases in the middle. The DNA of the CDR3 is TGTGCCAGCAAGGGGGGAGTTGGCACCGGGGAGCTGTTTTTT. Its protein is CASKGGVGTGELFF.

This clonotype has at least ten counts. This sequence joins TRBV28 and TRBJ2-5, with a weak D call TRBD1 (8 bases). CDR3 length: 14 residues. Per the germline V gene, CDR1 is MDHEN and CDR2 is SYDVKM. V dropped 5 bases and J dropped 1 base, with 11 bases sitting between them. The CDR3 nucleotides read TGTGCCAGCAGTACAGGGGGGGTCCAAGAGACCCAGTACTTC. This translates into CASSTGGVQETQYF. Full variable domain (outside the CDR3, taken from reference TRBV28 and TRBJ2-5): DVKVTQSSRYLVKRTGEKVFLECVQDMDHENMFWYRQDPGLGLRLIYFSYDVKMKEKGDIPEGYSVSREKKERFSLILESASTNQTSMYLCASSTGGVQETQYFGPGTRLLVL.

This clonotype was detected ten times or more. The J gene is TRBJ2-1, the V gene TRBV2; D gene ambiguous. V was pared by 7 bases and J by 8 bases, with 15 bases between. Per germline, CDR1 SNHLY and CDR2 FYNNEI. This CDR3 is built from 13 residues. The CDR3 region has the DNA TGTGCCAGCAATCAGGTCGTCTCCCATGAGCAGTTCTTC. Its translation: CASNQVVSHEQFF.

This chain joins TRBV4-3 and TRBJ1-2; D ambiguous. Germline CDR1 reads LGHNA; CDR2 reads YSLEER. This CDR3 spans 15 amino acids. Trimming took off 2 bases at V and 4 bases at J, with 14 bases between the two ends. In nucleotides, the CDR3 is TGCGCCAGCAGCCAAAATCTGGATCCGACCTATGGCTACACCTTC. Translating gives CASSQNLDPTYGYTF.

This clonotype came up many times. This rearrangement joins TRBV7-2 to TRBJ2-5; D possibly corresponds to TRBD2 (6 bases). Germline V gene lookup returns CDR1 SGHTA and CDR2 FQGNSA. The CDR3 spans 11 residues. Trimming removed 5 bases at V and 10 bases at J, with 11 bases between. CDR3 loop: CASSTGGSQYF. CDR3 nucleotide sequence: TGTGCCAGCAGCACAGGAGGGAGCCAGTACTTC.

Here the CDR3 DNA reads TGTGCCAGCAGCTTCTTGGCCGGGGAGCTGTTTTTT. Amino acid sequence: CASSFLAGELFF. The chain carries TRBV11-2 and TRBJ2-2; D unresolved. V was shortened by 3 bases and J by 6 bases, with 5 bases between the two germline ends. This CDR3 spans 12 amino acids. Germline CDR1 reads SGHAT; CDR2 reads FQNNGV.

The sample holds many counts of this clonotype. V gene TRBV29-1 combines with J gene TRBJ2-5; a possible D gene is TRBD1 (5 bases). CDR1 and CDR2 (germline): SQVTM, ANQGSEA. The CDR3 spans 12 residues. V shed 6 bases and J shed 0 bases, with 8 bases lying between them. CDR3 DNA sequence: TGCAGCGTGACAGCTAACCAAGAGACCCAGTACTTC. Translating it yields CSVTANQETQYF.

The chain links TRBV6-1 to TRBJ2-7, with a possible D match to TRBD1 (6 bases). Germline lookup yields CDR1 MNHNS and CDR2 SASEGT. CDR3 length: 14 residues. Trimming took off 5 bases at V and 7 bases at J, with 18 bases between the two ends. CDR3 amino acids: CASSPRSTRGEQYF. CDR3 sequence (DNA): TGTGCCAGCAGTCCTCGTTCGACGAGGGGGGAGCAGTACTTC.

There are many counts of this clonotype. The chain couples TRBV7-2 to TRBJ1-5; no clear D. Trimming took off 1 base at V and 4 bases at J, with 5 bases between the two ends. This CDR3 has 13 amino acids. The germline V gene encodes CDR1 SGHTA and CDR2 FQGNSA. The CDR3 sequence is CASSLDWNQPQHF. CDR3 DNA: TGTGCCAGCAGCTTAGATTGGAATCAGCCCCAGCATTTT.

In its sample, this clonotype was seen a few times. The rearrangement links TRBV20-1 to TRBJ1-2; 8 nucleotides match TRBD1. From germline, CDR1 is DFQATT and CDR2 SNEGSKA (reference sequence). There are 12 residues in the CDR3. The J segment lost 6 bases and the V segment lost 6 bases, leaving 6 bases of the junction unmatched. CDR3 coding DNA: TGCAGTGCCCCGGACAGGGTTAATGGCTACACCTTC. Amino acid sequence: CSAPDRVNGYTF.

This clonotype was seen at least ten times. This chain joins TRBV7-2 and TRBJ2-7; D might be TRBD1 (6 bases). There are 13 residues in the CDR3. Germline V gene lookup returns CDR1 SGHTA and CDR2 FQGNSA. Trimming cost V 6 bases and J 6 bases, with 15 bases left between them. The CDR3 loop is CASSSGVGLEQYF. The CDR3 nucleotides are TGTGCCAGCAGTTCAGGGGTAGGTCTCGAGCAGTACTTC.

This clonotype was picked up many times. The rearrangement uses TRBV7-3 and TRBJ2-7; 9 bases align to TRBD1. Germline V CDR1 and CDR2: SGHTA, FQGTGA. V gave up 7 bases and J gave up 5 bases; unmatched junction bases: 18. This CDR3 is 17 amino acids long. The DNA for the CDR3 is TGTGCCAGCACGAGCGATAGGTGGGGACAGGGAGTTAACGAGCAGTACTTC. Translation: CASTSDRWGQGVNEQYF.

In this sample, this clonotype turned up many times. The chain couples TRBV2 to TRBJ1-4; the match to TRBD1 covers 9 bases. In germline, CDR1 is SNHLY, CDR2 FYNNEI. The CDR3 sequence is 14 residues long. Germline trimming cut 6 bases from V and 5 bases from J; bases unmatched to any gene: 4. CDR3 nucleotides: TGTGCCAGCAGCCAACAGGGGGCGAATGAAAAACTGTTTTTT. Translation gives CASSQQGANEKLFF.

This clonotype was observed a few times. CDR3 DNA: TGTGCCATCAGTGCAGGGACCCTCGATGTCGGTGAGCAGTTCTTC. Translation: CAISAGTLDVGEQFF. V and J are TRBV10-3 and TRBJ2-1; possibly TRBD1 or TRBD2 for D (5 bases each). The CDR3 contains 15 residues. V was cut by 4 bases and J by 9 bases, with 19 bases left in between. CDR1 is ENHRY and CDR2 is SYGVKD in the germline V gene.